Detailed here is one T cell receptor beta chain. This CDR3 contains 14 residues. CDR1 and CDR2 from the germline V gene are KGHSH and LQKENI. V was cut by 6 bases and J by 5 bases, with 16 bases left in between. Original processing methods: The assay estimated nucleated cells by amplifying reference gene primers. The repertoire was sequenced with immunoSEQ multiplex PCR; TCRdb's copy has only in-frame clones and lacks some. The V and J calls and the clone size are those of that table, but D and trimming were determined from the DNA. The sample has approximately 150,000 clones; about four fifths are singletons. The entry originates in a study of blood T cell repertoires in COVID-19. Across the whole study: Acute-phase and convalescent COVID-19 samples originated in the United States, Italy and Spain.

Sequencing used peripheral blood. This TCR was sampled from a man between 65 and 79 years old with acute or convalescent COVID-19. The gene calls are TRBV18 and TRBJ1-1; a weak D match, TRBD1 (5 bases). For the CDR3, the DNA is TGTGCCAGCTCCCCGGTGGGGGGAGAAACTGAAGCTTTCTTT. Protein: CASSPVGGETEAFF.